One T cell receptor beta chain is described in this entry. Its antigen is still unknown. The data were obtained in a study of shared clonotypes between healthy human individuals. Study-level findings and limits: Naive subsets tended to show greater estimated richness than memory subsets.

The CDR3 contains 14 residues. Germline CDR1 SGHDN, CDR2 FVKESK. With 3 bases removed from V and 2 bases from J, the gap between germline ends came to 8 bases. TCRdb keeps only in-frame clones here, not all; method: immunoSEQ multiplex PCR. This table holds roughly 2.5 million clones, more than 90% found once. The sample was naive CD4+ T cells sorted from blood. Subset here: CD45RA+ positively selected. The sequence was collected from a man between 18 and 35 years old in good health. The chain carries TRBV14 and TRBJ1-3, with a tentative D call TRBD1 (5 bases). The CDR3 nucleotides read TGTGCCAGCAGCCATCCGGGGGCTGGAAACACCATATATTTT. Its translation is CASSHPGAGNTIYF.